The entry below describes one T cell receptor (beta chain). The sample holds a few counts of this clonotype. The antigen it recognizes is unknown. Base qualities are missing; no much larger clone stands one base away. The data stem from a study of T cells in Graves' hyperthyroidism and ophthalmopathy (dated by TCRdb to the late 2010s). Notes on the research overall: Peripheral blood samples were taken at initial diagnosis, before any treatment was given. To identify distinguishing TCR V-J signatures, a discovery cohort of about 100 patients was used, comprising 43 with Graves' ophthalmopathy and around 57 with stable Graves' hyperthyroidism. Whether ophthalmopathy could be predicted prospectively was tested in an independent validation cohort made up of roughly 19 hyperthyroidism patients plus 17 patients who later progressed to ophthalmopathy. The 100 or so discovery patients were divided at random into training and test sets in a 7:3 ratio. Thyroid tissue and blood T-cell repertoires from roughly 6 Graves' hyperthyroidism patients were also compared in the study. After blood sampling, hyperthyroidism patients were treated with methimazole at a starting dose of 30 mg daily, and ophthalmopathy patients were treated with high-dose intravenous methylprednisolone. The paper reports TCR Vbeta CDR3 sequencing of 130 to 150 peripheral blood samples: approximately 41 ophthalmopathy, roughly 80 hyperthyroidism and 17 progressor patients. Results and caveats for the whole study, not just this receptor: No statistical method was used to fix the sample size in advance, and group allocation was not hidden from the investigators. In validation, the model predicted progression to ophthalmopathy a median of roughly 6.5 months before onset, with 65% to 71% sensitivity and 72.22% specificity. In cross-validation, a model built on a 13 V-J signature told ophthalmopathy apart from stable hyperthyroidism with 85% to 90% sensitivity and about 81% specificity, and in testing the same model reached 80%/75%. Most expanded thyroid clonotypes (frequency above 0.001) were also detected in blood, a finding suggesting that blood repertoires may reflect thyroid immune responses.

Moderately to severely active disease, a Clinical Activity Score of at least 3, a NOSPECS grade of at least 4, and a duration under 3 months were present in ophthalmopathy patients. Exclusion was applied to patients with uncontrolled infections, other autoimmune diseases, pregnancy or lactation. Clinical symptoms, serum thyroxine and TRAb, thyroid ultrasound, and orbital computed tomography formed the basis for the diagnoses. PBMCs were separated from around 9.1 ml of fresh peripheral blood using Ficoll-Paque density gradient centrifugation. Total RNA was extracted using Trizol reagent, and RNA quality was assessed on an Agilent 2100 Bioanalyzer. Reading the germline V gene gives CDR1 MNHNS and CDR2 SASEGT. Relative to germline, V is 8 bases shorter and J is 5 bases shorter, with 7 bases between their ends. Inclusive of the bounding cysteine and phenylalanine, the CDR3 is 10 residues long. Just CDR3 DNA is preserved here, 30 bases in frame from base 1.

The TCR beta CDR3 regions were amplified from RNA transcripts. The first round of RT-PCR for the TCR CDR3 was performed with the HTBI primer set and the Qiagen OneStep RT-PCR kit. A second multiplex PCR round built the libraries, followed by size selection and purification. Libraries were sequenced paired-end with 100 bp reads on an Illumina HiSeq2000. Processing in the source paper ran as follows. SOAPnuke was used to process the raw data, removing reads that contained adapters or uncalled bases, had a mean Phred below 15, or lacked an exact match to the constant primer or identifier. High-quality paired reads were merged with COPE v1.2.5, and unique nucleotide sequences were defined as clonotypes. MiTCR v1.1 was used to align clonotypes to the IMGT TRBV, TRBD and TRBJ reference segments. Only V-J combinations with frequency above 0.0001, covering roughly 99% of repertoires, were analysed. The TCS score was defined as the ratio of F50 (clonal expansion) to E x V (chaos), calculated using BLOSUM62-based TCRdist between CDR3 peptides within each V-J. Welch's t-statistics and random forest reduced several hundred V-J features to 13, which were used in a naive Bayes classifier (R e1071). The public sequencing data were trimmed at Q25 with fastp and processed into clonotypes with MiXCR by TCRdb, which kept only in-frame beta chains. Here each entry gathers all rows of one CDR3 protein and keeps the most common genes and DNA. The V and J calls follow TCRdb's processing rather than the paper's. Present in this sample are 200,000 to 250,000 distinct CDR3 sequences, 16% of which were seen just once. Around 28% of the sample rests with the top ten.

The receptor's source is a young woman with Graves' ophthalmopathy. The material sequenced was blood. The sequence joins TRBV6-1 to TRBJ2-7; a confident D gene designation cannot be given. The sequenced DNA: TGTGCCAGCGGTGGGGACGAGCAGTACTTC. It codes for CASGGDEQYF.